These 8 T cell receptor beta chains were sequenced from one sample in a study of blood T cell repertoires in COVID-19 (dated by TCRdb to about 2020). Library preparation employed the immunoSEQ multiplex PCR assay. TCRdb took over this immuneACCESS table, retaining in-frame rearrangements with V and J assigned. Such tables are incomplete; in checked studies, under half of the missing clones stem from an unresolved V gene, and the remainder is unexplained. Within this sample are about 170,000 clones, with about 87% of them counted one time only. The ten largest clones capture less than 3% of the sample. Sequencing was carried out using peripheral blood. These receptors were collected from a woman aged 80 or over with COVID-19, enrolled during active disease.

This clone was recorded only once. The chain combines TRBV29-1 with TRBJ2-3, with D tentatively TRBD1 (6 bases). Deletions cut 0 bases from V and 0 bases from J, with 16 bases between. The CDR3 contains 17 residues. CDR1 and CDR2 (germline): SQVTM, ANQGSEA. The CDR3 here is CSVEDPTGDPSTDTQYF. The CDR3 DNA is TGCAGCGTTGAAGATCCGACAGGTGACCCTAGCACAGATACGCAGTATTTT.

The chain joins TRBV27 to TRBJ2-4, with 9 bases lining up with TRBD2. The CDR3 loop spans 16 amino acids. Germline trimming cut 5 bases from V and 3 bases from J; bases unmatched to any gene: 8. Per germline, CDR1 MNHEY and CDR2 SMNVEV (reference sequence). CDR3 sequence: CASSPIAGEGKNIQYF. The CDR3 DNA follows: TGTGCCAGCAGTCCCATAGCGGGAGAAGGCAAAAACATTCAGTACTTC.

This clone was detected a few times. The chain has TRBV5-8 and TRBJ1-1; maybe TRBD1 (5 bases). Germline-derived CDR1 and CDR2 are SGHTS and YDEGEE. Trimming removed 1 base at V and 7 bases at J, with 11 bases between. This CDR3 contains 13 residues. The CDR3 DNA reads TGTGCCAGCAGCTTGTATCAGGGTGGTGAAGCTTTCTTT. This translates into CASSLYQGGEAFF.

V and J are TRBV5-1 and TRBJ1-1; D not certain. From germline, CDR1 is SGHRS and CDR2 YFSETQ. The CDR3 totals 14 residues. Trimming stripped 2 bases from V and 3 bases from J, with 11 bases between. For the CDR3, the DNA is TGCGCCAGCAGCTTACGGGTCGGCGACACTGAAGCTTTCTTT. Protein sequence: CASSLRVGDTEAFF.

This clone was found a few times. The genes are TRBV6-6 and TRBJ1-1, with D possibly matching TRBD1 (5 bases). The CDR3 runs to 13 residues. Trimming took 2 bases from V and 6 from J, leaving 10 bases between them. Germline CDR1 is MNHNY and CDR2 is SVGAGI (reference sequence). CDR3 residues: CASSYVDRAEAFF. The CDR3 bases are TGTGCCAGCAGTTACGTAGACAGAGCTGAAGCTTTCTTT.

The chain is built from TRBV5-4 and TRBJ2-5; 8 bases line up with TRBD2. The CDR3 is 15 residues long. Trimming at V came to 4 bases and at J to 3 bases, leaving 8 bases not matched to a gene. The V gene's germline CDR1 is SGHNT and CDR2 YYREEE (reference sequence). This chain's CDR3 is CASSQNSGVKETQYF. The CDR3 region has the DNA TGTGCCAGCAGCCAAAATAGCGGGGTAAAAGAGACCCAGTACTTC.

The chain joins TRBV6-2 or TRBV6-3 to TRBJ2-1, with TRBD2 matching 7 bases. Trimming cost V 6 bases and J 7 bases; bases outside gene matches: 15. This CDR3 comprises 16 residues. Germline V lookup: CDR1 MNHEY, CDR2 SVGEGT. CDR3 in DNA: TGTGCCAGCAGCCCCCCGCTTCCAGCGGGAAATAATGAGCAGTTCTTC. It translates to CASSPPLPAGNNEQFF.

This sequence joins TRBV10-3 and TRBJ1-1; the match to TRBD1 covers 7 bases. Per the germline V gene, CDR1 is ENHRY and CDR2 is SYGVKD. CDR3 length equals 13 residues. The V and J ends lost 7 bases and 2 bases, in that order; junction bases with no gene match: 4. The CDR3 here is CAITQGGNTEAFF. CDR3 in DNA: TGTGCCATCACCCAGGGGGGAAACACTGAAGCTTTCTTT.